This entry is about one T cell receptor (beta chain). No antigen is known for it. After removal of 4 bases from V and 3 bases from J, the junction contained 10 bases not matched to a gene. Germline V CDR1 and CDR2: MGHRA, YSYEKL. The CDR3 is 16 amino acids. The sample comes from a study of cytomegalovirus exposure and HLA in healthy donors. Study context: An analysis done earlier identified about 120 million unique TCR beta sequences from 150 million to 200 million T cells. Study results and caveats: Later on, an analysis tied approximately 17,000 TCR beta sequences to HLA alleles at 0.05 false discovery rate. Sequence variants that were highly shared formed a cluster that was likely a sequencing artifact.

Primers included in the PCR were 60 Vbeta and 13 Jbeta primers. Produced via immunoSEQ multiplex PCR; TCRdb's table is partial and in-frame only. This sample lists tens of thousands of clones; its ten largest clones have under 7%. This TCR was sampled from a man aged 25-45 years in good health and CMV-seropositive. Sequenced material: PBMCs. The chain is built from TRBV4-1 and TRBJ1-1; TRBD1 matches 8 bases. CDR3 residues: CASSLPGQGGYTEAFF. CDR3 DNA sequence: TGCGCCAGCAGCCTACCAGGACAGGGCGGGTACACTGAAGCTTTCTTT.